The present T cell receptor beta chain was sequenced within a study of cytomegalovirus exposure and HLA in healthy donors. For the study at large: Among the 400 or so donors who were genotyped, about 84% fell in the genetic ancestry cluster that is associated with self-reported Caucasian donors.

Trimming pared 5 bases from V and 0 bases from J, leaving 11 bases between. Germline CDR1 reads MNHNY; CDR2 reads SVGAGI (reference sequence). The CDR3 consists of 15 residues. Primers included in the PCR were 60 Vbeta and 13 Jbeta primers. The method was immunoSEQ multiplex PCR; TCRdb's version includes in-frame clones alone and lacks a portion of them. There are more than 80,000 clones in the sample; around nine tenths occur only once, and roughly 9.2% lies in the top ten. With respect to this clone: What it binds is not known.

Study-wide findings and caveats: TCR beta V- and J-gene trimming, according to a later analysis, was linked to a missense DCLRE1C variant. Cytomegalovirus association was listed for about 180 TCR beta chains.

The source of this sequence is a man aged 25 to 40 in good health and CMV-seropositive. The chain couples TRBV6-6 to TRBJ1-5, with no clear D. Source material: PBMCs. The CDR3 DNA reads as TGTGCCAGCAGTCCAATCCCAGATAGCAATCAGCCCCAGCATTTT. Translation gives CASSPIPDSNQPQHF.